These T cell receptor beta chains were read from a single sample in a study of T-cell memory formation after mild COVID-19. From the 5' RACE reads, TCRdb called clonotypes with MiXCR, one entry per CDR3 protein. The sample holds roughly 370,000 distinct CDR3 sequences, roughly 15% seen once. Sequenced: PBMCs or a T cell subset sorted from them (not recorded which). The receptors derive from a man aged 18 to 30 who had mild COVID-19 (a few samples of this study predate the infection). Cell type and time point are not known. The CDR3 runs from the conserved cysteine through the conserved F or W. The order of the fields is V gene, J gene, CDR3 protein.

TRBV12-3/TRBV12-4	TRBJ2-1	CASSLKRLAAGEQFF
TRBV6-6	TRBJ2-2	CASRTTSGGMSGELFF
TRBV25-1	TRBJ2-7	CASTAAYEQYF
TRBV6-5	TRBJ2-2	CASSYSIGGTGELFF
TRBV24-1	TRBJ2-1	CATSDLAGNGEQFF
TRBV24-1	TRBJ2-2	CATSVGPGELFF
TRBV12-3/TRBV12-4	TRBJ2-2	CASSRGGNTGELFF
TRBV18	TRBJ2-1	CASSPPRMAGASNEQFF
TRBV5-1	TRBJ1-3	CASSLEQGRTGNTIYF
TRBV20-1	TRBJ1-2	CSALSGVDGYTF
TRBV5-1	TRBJ2-3	CASSRQGDPDTQYF
TRBV10-3	TRBJ2-3	CAISESGAARVTDTQYF
TRBV3-1	TRBJ2-7	CASSLGTAYEQYF
TRBV7-9	TRBJ1-2	CASSLDRQTYGYTF
TRBV7-2	TRBJ1-4	CASSLAGTTNEKLFF
TRBV11-1	TRBJ1-1	CASSWRHTEAFF
TRBV29-1	TRBJ1-1	CSGKNTEAFF
TRBV11-2	TRBJ2-3	CASGNRGEGTDTQYF
TRBV7-2	TRBJ2-7	CASSLTVSSYEQYF
TRBV20-1	TRBJ2-1	CSARGTSGGSNEQFF
TRBV27	TRBJ2-1	CASSAGTSGETPYNEQFF
TRBV29-1	TRBJ2-6	CSARSPGHLSSGANVLTF
TRBV5-1	TRBJ1-2	CASSPLDADGYTF
TRBV10-3	TRBJ2-2	CAISYRTGELFF
TRBV18	TRBJ1-5	CASSWTGVTQPQHF
TRBV27	TRBJ1-5	CASSRRWDGGSQPQHF
TRBV7-9	TRBJ2-1	CASSVPSGGRHNEQFF
TRBV4-3	TRBJ2-5	CASSRQRGLQETQYF
TRBV7-6	TRBJ2-5	CASSGFGGLLETQYF
TRBV2	TRBJ2-3	CASKWYADTQYF
TRBV24-1	TRBJ2-3	CATSDFKTGGDTQYF
TRBV7-9	TRBJ1-5	CASSLVGSRQPQHF
TRBV20-1	TRBJ2-1	CSASPRVDNEQFF
TRBV15	TRBJ2-7	CATSRDRSGSYEQYF
TRBV9	TRBJ2-3	CASSVDPPQGARDTQYF
TRBV20-1	TRBJ2-1	CSARDWGHEQFF
TRBV12-3/TRBV12-4	TRBJ1-1	CASRRDRDTEAFF
TRBV3-1	TRBJ2-1	CASSQGGLAGNNEQFF
TRBV5-5	TRBJ2-2	CASSFRVPTTNTGELFF
TRBV7-9	TRBJ1-2	CASSFGDGHYGYTF
TRBV9	TRBJ1-6	CASSGPGLFNSPLHF
TRBV4-1	TRBJ2-1	CASSHRGSDEQFF
TRBV7-9	TRBJ1-2	CASSLGPYGYTF
TRBV2	TRBJ1-3	CAAGGDFPGNTIYF
TRBV6-2/TRBV6-3	TRBJ1-1	CASSYWGPTEAFF
TRBV6-5	TRBJ1-2	CASSYSGTGGSYGYTF
TRBV20-1	TRBJ2-7	CSALGRAAYEQYF
TRBV3-1	TRBJ1-5	CASSQGGDLQPQHF
TRBV20-1	TRBJ2-2	CSATPPGLVYTGELFF
TRBV5-1	TRBJ1-1	CASSLGTVGAEAFF
TRBV5-1	TRBJ1-4	CASSLYLGQSKLFF
TRBV6-2/TRBV6-3	TRBJ2-3	CASSSRTKYTQYF
TRBV2	TRBJ1-1	CASSDGNRVIAFF
TRBV12-5	TRBJ1-1	CASAVTGDTEAFF
TRBV5-4	TRBJ2-1	CASSLQTGGTYNEQFF
TRBV5-6	TRBJ1-1	CASSLIGSTEAFF
TRBV6-5	TRBJ2-3	CASSYFGGTDTQYF